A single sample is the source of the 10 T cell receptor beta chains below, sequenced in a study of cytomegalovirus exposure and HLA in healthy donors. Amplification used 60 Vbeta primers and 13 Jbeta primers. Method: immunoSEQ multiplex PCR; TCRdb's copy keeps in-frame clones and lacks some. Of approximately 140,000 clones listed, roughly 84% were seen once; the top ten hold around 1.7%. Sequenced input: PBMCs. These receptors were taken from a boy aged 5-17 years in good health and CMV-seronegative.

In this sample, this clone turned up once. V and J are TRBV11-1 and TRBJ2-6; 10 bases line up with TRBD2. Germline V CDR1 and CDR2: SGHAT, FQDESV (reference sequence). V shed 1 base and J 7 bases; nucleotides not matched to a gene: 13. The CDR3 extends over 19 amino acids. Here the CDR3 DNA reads TGTGCCAGCAGCTTAGACAGAGCGGGAGGGCCGTTGAGAGCCAACGTCCTGACTTTC. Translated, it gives CASSLDRAGGPLRANVLTF.

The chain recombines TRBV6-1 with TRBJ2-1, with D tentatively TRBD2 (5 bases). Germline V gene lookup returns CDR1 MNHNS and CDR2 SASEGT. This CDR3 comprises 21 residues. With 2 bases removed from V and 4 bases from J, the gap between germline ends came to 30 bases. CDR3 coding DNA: TGTGCCAGCAGTGAATACCCCTCTTACTGGGCGGGCCCCCATGGTTACAATGAGCAGTTCTTC. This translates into CASSEYPSYWAGPHGYNEQFF.

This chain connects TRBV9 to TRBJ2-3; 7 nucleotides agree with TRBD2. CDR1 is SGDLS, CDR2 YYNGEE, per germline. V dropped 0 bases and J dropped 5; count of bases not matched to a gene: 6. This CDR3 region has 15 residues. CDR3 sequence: CASSVAGLPRDTQYF. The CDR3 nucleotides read TGTGCCAGCAGCGTAGCGGGACTACCTAGAGATACGCAGTATTTT.

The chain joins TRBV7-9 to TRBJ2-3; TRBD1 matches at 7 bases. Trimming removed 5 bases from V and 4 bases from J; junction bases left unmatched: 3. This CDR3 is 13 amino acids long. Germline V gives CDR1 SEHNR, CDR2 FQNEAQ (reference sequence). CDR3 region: CASSHGTADTQYF. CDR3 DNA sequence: TGTGCCAGCAGCCACGGGACAGCAGATACGCAGTATTTT.

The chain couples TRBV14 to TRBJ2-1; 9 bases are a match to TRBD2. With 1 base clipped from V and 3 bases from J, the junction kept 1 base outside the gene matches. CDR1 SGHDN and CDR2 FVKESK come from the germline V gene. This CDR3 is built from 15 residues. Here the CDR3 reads CASSQVAGDYNEQFF. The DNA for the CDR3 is TGTGCCAGCAGCCAAGTAGCGGGAGACTACAATGAGCAGTTCTTC.

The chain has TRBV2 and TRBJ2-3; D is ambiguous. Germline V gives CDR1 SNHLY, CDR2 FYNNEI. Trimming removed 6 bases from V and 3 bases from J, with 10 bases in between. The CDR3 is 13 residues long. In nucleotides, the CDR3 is TGTGCCAGCAGATCAGGAAGGACAGATACGCAGTATTTT. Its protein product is CASRSGRTDTQYF.

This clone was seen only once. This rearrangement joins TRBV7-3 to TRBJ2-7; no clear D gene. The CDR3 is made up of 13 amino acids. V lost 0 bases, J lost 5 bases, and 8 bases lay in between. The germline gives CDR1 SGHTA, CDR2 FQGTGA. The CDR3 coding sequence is TGTGCCAGCAGCTTAACCCGGAGTGACGAGCAGTACTTC. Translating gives CASSLTRSDEQYF. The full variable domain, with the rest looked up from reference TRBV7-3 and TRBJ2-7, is GAGVSQTPSNKVTEKGKYVELRCDPISGHTALYWYRQSLGQGPEFLIYFQGTGAADDSGLPNDRFFAVRPEGSVSTLKIQRTERGDSAVYLCASSLTRSDEQYFGPGTRLTVT.

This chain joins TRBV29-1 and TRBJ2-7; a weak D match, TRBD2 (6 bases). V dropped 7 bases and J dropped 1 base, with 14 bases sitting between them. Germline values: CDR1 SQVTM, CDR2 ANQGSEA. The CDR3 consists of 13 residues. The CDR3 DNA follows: TGCAGCGCTGGGGGGACGGGTTCCTACGAGCAGTACTTC. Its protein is CSAGGTGSYEQYF.

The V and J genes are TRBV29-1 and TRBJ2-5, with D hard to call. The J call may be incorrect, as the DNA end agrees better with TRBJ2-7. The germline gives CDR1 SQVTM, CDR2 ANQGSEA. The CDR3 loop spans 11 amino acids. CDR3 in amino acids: CSVDSGYEQYF. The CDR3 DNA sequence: TGCAGCGTTGACTCCGGGTACGAGCAGTACTTC.

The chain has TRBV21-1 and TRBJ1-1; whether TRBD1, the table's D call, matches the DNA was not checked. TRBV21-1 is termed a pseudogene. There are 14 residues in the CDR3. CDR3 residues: CASSKEGKNTEAFF. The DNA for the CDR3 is TGTGCCAGCAGCAAAGAGGGGAAGAACACTGAAGCTTTCTTT.